A single sample is the source of the 16 T cell receptor beta chains below, sequenced in a study of blood T cell repertoires in COVID-19. Profiled with immunoSEQ multiplex PCR; TCRdb holds only in-frame clones, not every one. The sample has about 84,000 clones, around 88% seen once. Sequenced input: peripheral blood. All receptors derive from a man of 80 years or more with active or convalescent COVID-19.

This chain connects TRBV11-2 to TRBJ1-1; maybe TRBD1 (5 bases). Germline assignment: CDR1 SGHAT and CDR2 FQNNGV. The V and J ends lost 2 bases and 2 bases respectively, with 12 bases between them. CDR3 length: 15 residues. In DNA form, the CDR3 reads TGTGCCAGCAGCTTATCCCCCCAGGGTAACACTGAAGCTTTCTTT. It specifies CASSLSPQGNTEAFF.

The genes are TRBV7-2 and TRBJ2-5, with 9 bases identical to TRBD2. Germline lookup yields CDR1 SGHTA and CDR2 FQGNSA. CDR3 length equals 15 residues. The ends lost 5 bases at V and 5 bases at J; junction bases unmatched: 9. In DNA, the CDR3 is TGTGCCAGCAGCGGAGATAGCGGGAGCTGGGAGACCCAGTACTTC. As protein: CASSGDSGSWETQYF.

This chain joins TRBV5-1 and TRBJ2-2; 8 bases match TRBD2. CDR3 length: 15 amino acids. The germline V gene has CDR1 SGHRS and CDR2 YFSETQ. V trimming: 0 bases; J trimming: 6 bases; junction bases outside the gene matches: 4. The CDR3 DNA reads as TGCGCCAGCAGCTTGGACGGGGGGGCCGCCGGGGAGCTGTTTTTT. Protein product: CASSLDGGAAGELFF.

The rearrangement joins TRBV18 to TRBJ2-1, with a weak D call TRBD1 (6 bases). V was pared by 1 base and J by 6 bases, with 13 bases between. CDR1 is KGHSH, CDR2 LQKENI, per germline. This CDR3 has 15 residues. DNA for the CDR3: TGTGCCAGCTCACCACAGGACAGTAGACGCAATGAGCAGTTCTTC. Translating it yields CASSPQDSRRNEQFF.

The chain combines TRBV5-1 with TRBJ2-1; D not certain. Trimming cost V 3 bases and J 2 bases, with 9 bases left between them. The germline gives CDR1 SGHRS, CDR2 YFSETQ. The CDR3 has 14 residues. The CDR3 loop reads CASSSLVAYNEQFF. The CDR3 coding sequence is TGCGCCAGCAGCTCCCTGGTAGCCTACAATGAGCAGTTCTTC.

This chain links TRBV5-6 with TRBJ1-4; TRBD1 matches at 9 bases. The CDR3 loop spans 14 amino acids. The trim removed 4 bases at V and 8 bases at J, leaving 6 bases unmatched. The germline V gene has CDR1 SGHDT and CDR2 YYEEEE. CDR3 protein: CASSRTGGDEKLFF. The CDR3 coding sequence is TGTGCCAGCAGCCGTACAGGGGGCGACGAAAAACTGTTTTTT.

The CDR3 DNA reads TGTGCCAGCAGCCAAGGCAGGGGTAGGGGCTACACCTTC. Encoded protein: CASSQGRGRGYTF. The V gene is TRBV3-1 (or the pseudogene TRBV3-2), the J gene TRBJ1-2; tentative D call: TRBD1 (6 bases). V dropped 1 base and J dropped 8 bases, with 11 bases sitting between them. This CDR3 is 13 amino acids long. Germline-derived CDR1 and CDR2 are LGHDT and YNNKEL (reference sequence).

The CDR3 loop is CASSHEPGTGGPQPQHF. The CDR3 DNA follows: TGTGCCAGCAGCCATGAACCCGGGACAGGGGGCCCGCAGCCCCAGCATTTT. The gene calls are TRBV4-2 and TRBJ1-5; 12 nucleotides match TRBD1. V lost 3 bases to trimming and J lost 7 bases; unmatched junction nucleotides: 10. Germline V gene lookup returns CDR1 LGHNA and CDR2 YNFKEQ. This CDR3 has 17 amino acids.

The chain has TRBV4-1 and TRBJ2-7, with no clear D. CDR3 length equals 12 residues. Per the germline V gene, CDR1 is MGHRA and CDR2 is YSYEKL. V lost 0 bases and J 7 bases, leaving 7 bases between the germline ends. The CDR3 loop reads CASSQETGEQYF. The CDR3 DNA reads as TGCGCCAGCAGCCAAGAGACTGGAGAGCAGTACTTC.

This chain joins TRBV20-1 and TRBJ1-5; no clear D gene. The CDR3 covers 15 residues. V lost 3 bases and J lost 0, with 12 bases in between. CDR1 is DFQATT and CDR2 is SNEGSKA in the germline V gene (reference sequence). The DNA for the CDR3 is TGCAGTGCTAGTTCAGGTTCCAATAGCAATCAGCCCCAGCATTTT. This sequence encodes CSASSGSNSNQPQHF.

This clone was detected ten times or more. The chain is built from TRBV5-1 and TRBJ2-3, with a weak D call TRBD2 (5 bases). This CDR3 comprises 14 residues. Trimming removed 6 bases from V and 3 bases from J, with 14 bases in between. CDR1 SGHRS and CDR2 YFSETQ come from the germline V gene. In DNA, the CDR3 is TGCGCCAGCAAGGTCTCCGGGATTACAGATACGCAGTATTTT. It encodes CASKVSGITDTQYF.

V is TRBV4-1 and J is TRBJ2-1; 8 nucleotides agree with TRBD2. Trimming cost V 2 bases and J 6 bases; bases outside gene matches: 6. This CDR3 is 15 amino acids long. CDR1 and CDR2 from the germline V gene are MGHRA and YSYEKL. This CDR3 is CASSQSGLAVNEQFF. The CDR3 DNA reads TGCGCCAGCAGCCAATCCGGACTAGCAGTCAATGAGCAGTTCTTC.

The gene calls are TRBV16 and TRBJ1-4; the D gene is possibly TRBD1 (5 bases). Germline assignment: CDR1 KGHSY and CDR2 FQNENV. CDR3 length: 16 residues. With 0 bases removed from V and 3 bases from J, the gap between germline ends came to 11 bases. As DNA, the CDR3 is TGTGCCAGCAGCCAATCGACAGAAAGGGCTAATGAAAAACTGTTTTTT. It specifies CASSQSTERANEKLFF.

This sequence joins TRBV4-3 and TRBJ2-1; 10 nucleotides match TRBD2. After removal of 1 base from V and 8 bases from J, the junction contained 8 bases not matched to a gene. Germline V gene sequence: CDR1 LGHNA, CDR2 YSLEER. This CDR3 spans 16 amino acids. In DNA form, the CDR3 reads TGCGCCAGCAGCCAAGGCCCCCTAGCGGGAGTAGATGAGCAGTTCTTC. Translation gives CASSQGPLAGVDEQFF.

The CDR3 DNA reads TGTGCCAGCAGATCCGGGACAGGGTATGAGACCCAGTACTTC. The encoded protein is CASRSGTGYETQYF. The chain couples TRBV28 to TRBJ2-5, with 9 nucleotides matching TRBD1. The V gene's germline CDR1 is MDHEN and CDR2 SYDVKM. V was clipped by 6 bases and J by 5 bases; unmatched bases: 7. The length of the CDR3 is 14 residues.

DNA for the CDR3: TGTGCCAGCAGCCGGGACAGTTACAATGAGCAGTTCTTC. Translation gives CASSRDSYNEQFF. The rearrangement links TRBV6-2 or TRBV6-3 to TRBJ2-1; 7 nucleotides agree with TRBD1. Per germline, CDR1 MNHEY and CDR2 SVGEGT. Trimming at V came to 6 bases and at J to 4 bases, leaving 3 bases not matched to a gene. The CDR3 consists of 13 residues.